One and the same sample provided the 27 T cell receptor beta chains below, sequenced in a study of cytomegalovirus exposure and HLA in healthy donors. PCR involved 60 Vbeta and 13 Jbeta primers. TCRdb's table, derived via immunoSEQ multiplex PCR, lists solely in-frame clones and lacks some. The sample consists of about 130,000 clones, around three quarters of them appearing once. Sequenced sample: PBMCs. The receptors originated from a male donor in good health and CMV-seropositive.

The rearrangement joins TRBV5-5 to TRBJ1-5, with 7 bases fitting TRBD1. V lost 4 bases and J lost 9; bases outside the gene matches: 4. Germline CDR1 is SGHKS and CDR2 is YYEKEE (reference sequence). The CDR3 totals 12 residues. Written as DNA, the CDR3 is TGTGCCAGCAGCCTGAACAGGGGGCCCCAGCATTTT. This encodes CASSLNRGPQHF. Full variable domain (outside the CDR3, taken from reference TRBV5-5 and TRBJ1-5): DAGVTQSPTHLIKTRGQQVTLRCSPISGHKSVSWYQQVLGQGPQFIFQYYEKEERGRGNFPDRFSARQFPNYSSELNVNALLLGDSALYLCASSLNRGPQHFGDGTRLSIL.

This clone was seen a single time. The sample carries other DNA sequences with the same CDR3. This chain links TRBV9 with TRBJ2-3; tentative D call: TRBD2 (5 bases). Trimming cost V 2 bases and J 3 bases, with 10 bases left between them. The CDR3 is 14 amino acids. Germline V CDR1 and CDR2: SGDLS, YYNGEE. CDR3 sequence: CASSVGAGTDTQYF. As DNA, the CDR3 is TGTGCCAGCAGCGTCGGTGCGGGTACAGATACGCAGTATTTT.

The rearrangement joins TRBV11-2 to TRBJ2-1; 12 bases align to TRBD2. Germline V gives CDR1 SGHAT, CDR2 FQNNGV. The junction had 0 bases not matched to a gene; V was cut back by 4 bases and J by 5 bases. The CDR3 extends over 14 amino acids. CDR3 in amino acids: CASSWTSGNNEQFF. The CDR3 nucleotides are TGTGCCAGCAGCTGGACTAGCGGGAACAATGAGCAGTTCTTC. Drawing the rest from reference TRBV11-2 and TRBJ2-1, the complete variable domain is EAGVAQSPRYKIIEKRQSVAFWCNPISGHATLYWYQQILGQGPKLLIQFQNNGVVDDSQLPKDRFSAERLKGVDSTLKIQPAKLEDSAVYLCASSWTSGNNEQFFGPGTRLTVL.

V usage is TRBV5-1 and J usage is TRBJ2-2, with 7 nucleotides matching TRBD2. CDR1 is SGHRS, CDR2 YFSETQ, per germline. The CDR3 consists of 15 residues. V shed 4 bases, J shed 1 base, and the junction held 4 bases outside the gene matches. The DNA of the CDR3 is TGCGCCAGCAGCATAGGACTAGGGAACACCGGGGAGCTGTTTTTT. This translates into CASSIGLGNTGELFF. Full variable domain (missing parts from reference TRBV5-1 and TRBJ2-2): KAGVTQTPRYLIKTRGQQVTLSCSPISGHRSVSWYQQTPGQGLQFLFEYFSETQRNKGNFPGRFSGRQFSNSRSEMNVSTLELGDSALYLCASSIGLGNTGELFFGEGSRLTVL.

About this clone itself: A read error may produce the germline difference seen at one junction end. The chain is built from TRBV19 and TRBJ2-6; maybe TRBD1 (5 bases). The CDR3 has 15 residues. Germline CDR1 LNHDA, CDR2 SQIVND (reference sequence). CDR3 coding DNA: TGTGCCAGTAGACTCGATGTTAGTGGGGCCAACGGCCTGACTTTC. This translates into CASRLDVSGANGLTF. The variable domain in full, with the rest retrieved from reference TRBV19 and TRBJ2-6, is DGGITQSPKYLFRKEGQNVTLSCEQNLNHDAMYWYRQDPGQGLRLIYYSQIVNDFQKGDIAEGYSVSREKKESFPLTVTSAQKNPTAFYLCASRLDVSGANGLTFGAGSRLTVL.

The chain employs TRBV28 and TRBJ2-7; D is possibly TRBD1 (5 bases). This CDR3 region has 19 residues. The V gene lost 6 bases and the J gene lost 0 bases, with 27 bases spanning the gap. The germline CDR1 and CDR2 sequences are MDHEN and SYDVKM. Here the CDR3 DNA reads TGTGCCAGCAGCCCAACGGCAGGGCGCCGTCCAGAATCCTCCTACGAGCAGTACTTC. It encodes CASSPTAGRRPESSYEQYF.

The chain is built from TRBV20-1 and TRBJ1-1; the D gene is possibly TRBD1 (6 bases). The V gene's germline CDR1 is DFQATT and CDR2 SNEGSKA (reference sequence). Trimming removed 4 bases at V and 7 bases at J, with 10 bases between. The CDR3 runs 11 residues. This chain's CDR3 is CSAKGQLEAFF. The CDR3 nucleotides read TGCAGTGCTAAAGGACAGCTTGAAGCTTTCTTT.

This clone has only one observation. The identical CDR3 is also encoded by other nucleotide sequences in the sample. The chain recombines TRBV21-1 with TRBJ2-3; the DNA was not used to check the table's D call, TRBD2. TRBV21-1 is listed as a pseudogene. The CDR3 is made up of 11 amino acids. The CDR3 sequence is CAIRKRHTQYF. The CDR3 bases are TGTGCCATACGGAAGCGACATACGCAGTATTTT.

J is TRBJ2-5 and V is TRBV7-2; D is uncertain. The CDR3 covers 15 residues. The germline CDR1 and CDR2 sequences are SGHTA and FQGNSA. V was shortened by 3 bases and J by 0 bases, with 11 bases between the two germline ends. CDR3 coding DNA: TGTGCCAGCAGCTTGCTACCCAGGAACCAAGAGACCCAGTACTTC. Protein product: CASSLLPRNQETQYF.

V is TRBV7-9 and J is TRBJ1-2; D is undetermined. V lost 3 bases and J 3 bases, leaving 8 bases between the germline ends. The length of the CDR3 is 13 residues. Germline V gene sequence: CDR1 SEHNR, CDR2 FQNEAQ (reference sequence). The DNA of the CDR3 is TGTGCCAGCAGCTTTGGGGAGCACTATGGCTACACCTTC. Translation: CASSFGEHYGYTF.

This clone was picked up a small number of times. The chain couples TRBV6-6 to TRBJ1-1; D might be TRBD1 (5 bases). Germline loops: CDR1 MNHNY, CDR2 SVGAGI (reference sequence). The CDR3 sequence is 15 residues long. V was trimmed by 5 bases and J by 11 bases, leaving 24 bases between them. The CDR3 nucleotides read TGTGCCAGCAGTAGGGGCGCCGGTGTAGTAAGCGGGGCTTTCTTT. Translation gives CASSRGAGVVSGAFF.

V and J are TRBV19 and TRBJ1-2; D perhaps matches TRBD1 (6 bases). V lost 8 bases and J 8 bases, leaving 18 bases between the germline ends. CDR1 and CDR2 (germline): LNHDA, SQIVND (reference sequence). The CDR3 sequence is 13 residues long. The CDR3 here is CASQASRTVGYTF. The DNA for the CDR3 is TGTGCCAGTCAAGCCTCGCGGACAGTCGGCTACACCTTC.

The chain links TRBV19 to TRBJ2-6, with 7 bases identical to TRBD1. With V trimmed by 5 bases and J by 0 bases, 10 bases remained unmatched. CDR3 length: 18 amino acids. Per germline, CDR1 LNHDA and CDR2 SQIVND (reference sequence). In DNA form, the CDR3 reads TGTGCCAGTAGTCCCAGCACAGGGACAGACTCTGGGGCCAACGTCCTGACTTTC. It yields the protein CASSPSTGTDSGANVLTF.

The V and J genes are TRBV28 and TRBJ1-1; D gene ambiguous. Germline CDR1 reads MDHEN; CDR2 reads SYDVKM. The CDR3 is 13 amino acids. The V end was cut by 4 bases, the J end by 0 bases, with 6 bases between. CDR3 protein: CASSSGMNTEAFF. DNA for the CDR3: TGTGCCAGCAGTTCGGGGATGAACACTGAAGCTTTCTTT.

In its sample, this clone was seen once. The V call is TRBV19, the J call TRBJ1-1; a weak D match, TRBD1 (6 bases). Deletions cut 6 bases from V and 4 bases from J, with 12 bases between. Looked up from germline, CDR1 is LNHDA and CDR2 is SQIVND (reference sequence). CDR3 length: 13 amino acids. In nucleotides, the CDR3 is TGTGCCAGTAGCCAACAGGGATCCACTGAAGCTTTCTTT. Translation: CASSQQGSTEAFF.

The rearrangement uses TRBV7-2 and TRBJ1-2; unclear D gene. CDR3 length: 13 amino acids. Trimming removed 0 bases from V and 4 bases from J, with 6 bases in between. Germline loops: CDR1 SGHTA, CDR2 FQGNSA. Written as DNA, the CDR3 is TGTGCCAGCAGCTTAGCTCCGGTCTATGGCTACACCTTC. Amino acid sequence: CASSLAPVYGYTF.

The rearrangement uses TRBV30 and TRBJ1-4; D perhaps matches TRBD1 (5 bases). V was clipped by 7 bases and J by 10 bases, with 19 bases between them. Looked up from germline, CDR1 is GTSNPN and CDR2 is SVGIG (reference sequence). The CDR3 totals 13 residues. CDR3 in amino acids: CASVTERGGKLFF. The CDR3 DNA reads TGTGCCTCGGTGACAGAGCGGGGAGGAAAACTGTTTTTT.

CDR3 bases: TGTGCCAGTAGATGGGCGGGGAACACTGAAGCTTTCTTT. Its translation is CASRWAGNTEAFF. The rearrangement joins TRBV6-6 to TRBJ1-1; D is ambiguous. Germline CDR1 is MNHNY and CDR2 is SVGAGI (reference sequence). V lost 9 bases and J lost 1, with 12 bases in between. This CDR3 region has 13 residues.

This chain connects TRBV5-1 to TRBJ1-1; no clear D gene. The CDR3 contains 14 residues. With 4 bases removed from V and 11 bases from J, the gap between germline ends came to 21 bases. Germline-derived CDR1 and CDR2 are SGHRS and YFSETQ. CDR3 bases: TGCGCCAGCAGCCCGGAATCGGTGGCGGGATCGGCTTTCTTT. This translates into CASSPESVAGSAFF.

The chain uses TRBV19 and TRBJ1-4; 9 nucleotides match TRBD1. Germline loops: CDR1 LNHDA, CDR2 SQIVND (reference sequence). The CDR3 is made up of 13 amino acids. The ends lost 5 bases at V and 8 bases at J; junction bases unmatched: 3. The chain's CDR3 is CASSWDREEKLFF. The DNA of the CDR3 is TGTGCCAGTAGTTGGGACAGGGAGGAAAAACTGTTTTTT.

The V call is TRBV28, the J call TRBJ1-2; no clear D. V was cut by 3 bases and J by 2 bases, with 16 bases left in between. The CDR3 totals 16 residues. Looked up from germline, CDR1 is MDHEN and CDR2 is SYDVKM. CDR3 nucleotide sequence: TGTGCCAGCAGTTTTTGGCACAGACTAACAAACTATGGCTACACCTTC. Encoded protein: CASSFWHRLTNYGYTF.

This clone was seen only once. The gene calls are TRBV5-1 and TRBJ2-7, with D perhaps matching TRBD1 (6 bases). Germline V CDR1 and CDR2: SGHRS, YFSETQ. Trimming took 4 bases from V and 0 from J, leaving 17 bases between them. This CDR3 spans 16 amino acids. The CDR3 region is CASSPAMAGVSYEQYF. CDR3 DNA sequence: TGCGCCAGCAGCCCTGCTATGGCAGGGGTCTCCTACGAGCAGTACTTC.

The CDR3 DNA is TGTGCCAGCAGCTTACAGGGGGCACGGCGGGCTTTCTTT. Translation: CASSLQGARRAFF. V is TRBV7-2 and J is TRBJ1-1; 8 bases agree with TRBD1. The ends lost 2 bases at V and 11 bases at J; junction bases unmatched: 7. The length of the CDR3 is 13 residues. CDR1 and CDR2 (germline): SGHTA, FQGNSA.

The CDR3 reads CASSLGGSGGLGNIQYF. The CDR3 bases are TGTGCCAGCAGCTTAGGGGGTTCCGGGGGGCTTGGAAACATTCAGTACTTC. The chain couples TRBV7-2 to TRBJ2-4; D is perhaps TRBD2 (7 bases). Germline V gene data show CDR1 as SGHTA and CDR2 as FQGNSA. The CDR3 contains 17 residues. Trimming shortened V by 1 base and J by 6 bases, and 19 bases separated the two germline ends.

The chain has TRBV7-8 and TRBJ1-1; the D gene is possibly TRBD1 (6 bases). This CDR3 spans 15 amino acids. V was trimmed by 3 bases and J by 7 bases, leaving 18 bases between them. CDR1 and CDR2 (germline): SGHVS, FQNEAQ. CDR3 in amino acids: CASSLVGGADGEAFF. CDR3 DNA sequence: TGTGCCAGCAGCTTGGTCGGGGGGGCGGACGGTGAAGCTTTCTTT.

This chain links TRBV6-5 with TRBJ1-2, with D uncertain. Germline CDR1 reads MNHEY; CDR2 reads SVGAGI. CDR3 length: 13 residues. Trimming stripped 5 bases from V and 4 bases from J, with 11 bases between. This CDR3 is CASSPVEGYGYTF. The CDR3 DNA reads as TGTGCCAGCAGTCCGGTCGAGGGCTATGGCTACACCTTC.

This clone has more than one count but fewer than ten. V gene TRBV28 combines with J gene TRBJ2-3; TRBD1 aligns across 11 bases. The V and J ends lost 6 bases and 3 bases, in that order; junction bases with no gene match: 5. In germline, CDR1 is MDHEN, CDR2 SYDVKM. The CDR3 runs to 15 residues. The CDR3 sequence: CASRSGQGETDTQYF. As DNA, the CDR3 is TGTGCCAGCAGATCGGGACAGGGGGAGACAGATACGCAGTATTTT.